Each of the 14 T cell receptor beta chains below was sequenced from the same sample in a study of blood T cell repertoires in COVID-19. Libraries were prepared by immunoSEQ multiplex PCR; TCRdb keeps only in-frame clonotypes and omits some of them. Of approximately 27,000 clones listed, approximately 96% are singletons. Sequencing used peripheral blood. Source of these receptors: a human donor with active COVID-19. The donor label of this sample is uncertain.

The genes are TRBV12-5 and TRBJ1-4; D is unresolved. The CDR3 is 15 amino acids. V was trimmed by 7 bases and J by 8 bases, leaving 20 bases between them. Germline assignment: CDR1 LGHNT and CDR2 FRNRAP. The CDR3 nucleotides read TGTGCTAGTGCCAGTTACGGACTCCGGTTGGAAAAACTGTTTTTT. Translating it yields CASASYGLRLEKLFF.

This clone was recorded once. This CDR3 is CASSLGGEKPQHF. The CDR3 DNA is TGCGCCAGCAGCTTAGGGGGAGAGAAGCCCCAGCATTTT. This chain uses TRBV5-1 with TRBJ1-5; the D gene is possibly TRBD1 (6 bases). V was cut by 2 bases and J by 8 bases, with 11 bases left in between. Germline V gene sequence: CDR1 SGHRS, CDR2 YFSETQ. The CDR3 has 13 residues.

In its sample, this clone ranks as medium-sized. Other nucleotide sequences from this sample produce the same CDR3. The rearrangement joins TRBV10-3 to TRBJ1-5; D is perhaps TRBD1 (5 bases). Between the trimmed V and J ends, which lost 0 bases and 0 bases, there was a span of 9 bases. Germline V lookup: CDR1 ENHRY, CDR2 SYGVKD. This CDR3 region has 16 residues. The CDR3 region has the DNA TGTGCCATCAGTGAGTCGGGGGGGGATAGCAATCAGCCCCAGCATTTT. Its protein product is CAISESGGDSNQPQHF.

J is TRBJ2-2 and V is TRBV29-1; TRBD1 aligns across 10 bases. Per the germline V gene, CDR1 is SQVTM and CDR2 is ANQGSEA. J gave up 4 bases and V 6 bases, and 20 bases lay outside the gene matches. The CDR3 length is 19 residues. The CDR3 region is CSVAPGQGLADKGTGELFF. The DNA for the CDR3 is TGCAGCGTCGCACCGGGACAGGGGCTAGCGGACAAGGGCACCGGGGAGCTGTTTTTT.

The CDR3 sequence: CASSLRFSGLVTGELFF. The CDR3 nucleotides read TGCGCCAGCAGCTTGAGGTTTTCAGGGTTAGTCACCGGGGAGCTGTTTTTT. The chain combines TRBV5-1 with TRBJ2-2; maybe TRBD1 (5 bases). The CDR3 extends over 17 amino acids. Trimming shortened V by 1 base and J by 4 bases, and 17 bases separated the two germline ends. The germline CDR1 and CDR2 sequences are SGHRS and YFSETQ.

V and J are TRBV7-2 and TRBJ1-3; the D gene is possibly TRBD1 (6 bases). Germline V gene data show CDR1 as SGHTA and CDR2 as FQGNSA. With 1 base removed from V and 4 bases from J, the gap between germline ends came to 8 bases. The length of the CDR3 is 14 residues. The CDR3 loop reads CASSLGGQGNTIYF. The CDR3 DNA reads as TGTGCCAGCAGCTTAGGCGGACAGGGAAACACCATATATTTT.

This chain uses TRBV14 with TRBJ2-7; D remains unclear. The germline gives CDR1 SGHDN, CDR2 FVKESK. This CDR3 has 14 amino acids. Trimming pared 4 bases from V and 0 bases from J, leaving 10 bases between. CDR3 protein: CASSLRSLSYEQYF. In nucleotides, the CDR3 is TGTGCCAGCAGCCTAAGGAGTCTCTCCTACGAGCAGTACTTC. Filled out from reference TRBV14 and TRBJ2-7, the complete variable domain reads EAGVTQFPSHSVIEKGQTVTLRCDPISGHDNLYWYRRVMGKEIKFLLHFVKESKQDESGMPNNRFLAERTGGTYSTLKVQPAELEDSGVYFCASSLRSLSYEQYFGPGTRLTVT.

The chain couples TRBV6-2 or TRBV6-3 to TRBJ2-3; perhaps TRBD2 as D (5 bases). The V gene lost 5 bases and the J gene lost 3 bases, with 12 bases spanning the gap. Germline V gene sequence: CDR1 MNHEY, CDR2 SVGEGT. The CDR3 consists of 14 residues. The CDR3 sequence is CASSDRTRTDTQYF. DNA of the CDR3: TGTGCCAGCAGTGACCGCACTAGAACAGATACGCAGTATTTT.

The rearrangement joins TRBV27 to TRBJ2-5, with 7 nucleotides matching TRBD1. The germline CDR1 and CDR2 sequences are MNHEY and SMNVEV (reference sequence). Trimming removed 2 bases from V and 5 bases from J; junction bases left unmatched: 2. The CDR3 contains 13 residues. The DNA of the CDR3 is TGTGCCAGCAGTTTAAAGGGGGCGGAGACCCAGTACTTC. The encoded protein is CASSLKGAETQYF.

CDR3 in amino acids: CASSYSLAGEETQYF. The CDR3 region has the DNA TGTGCCAGCAGTTACAGTTTAGCGGGGGAAGAGACCCAGTACTTC. This chain links TRBV6-6 with TRBJ2-5; 9 bases align to TRBD2. CDR1 MNHNY and CDR2 SVGAGI come from the germline V gene (reference sequence). V was clipped by 2 bases and J by 3 bases; unmatched bases: 4. The CDR3 spans 15 residues.

The chain recombines TRBV11-2 with TRBJ2-5, with 15 bases fitting TRBD2. This CDR3 comprises 15 residues. Per germline, CDR1 SGHAT and CDR2 FQNNGV. V gave up 8 bases and J gave up 4 bases; unmatched junction bases: 5. CDR3 in DNA: TGTGCCAGCGGCCCGGGACTAGCGGGGGGAGAGACCCAGTACTTC. Translating it yields CASGPGLAGGETQYF.

This sequence joins TRBV6-6 and TRBJ2-1; TRBD1 matches at 7 bases. Trimming at V came to 5 bases and at J to 0 bases, leaving 13 bases not matched to a gene. The CDR3 consists of 18 residues. Germline lookup yields CDR1 MNHNY and CDR2 SVGAGI (reference sequence). CDR3 region: CASSPGTVIESSYNEQFF. The CDR3 DNA reads TGTGCCAGCAGTCCCGGGACAGTCATAGAAAGCTCCTACAATGAGCAGTTCTTC.

This rearrangement joins TRBV5-1 to TRBJ1-1; unclear D gene. Germline V lookup: CDR1 SGHRS, CDR2 YFSETQ. This CDR3 region has 14 residues. Trimming removed 0 bases at V and 3 bases at J, with 9 bases between. CDR3 DNA sequence: TGCGCCAGCAGCTTGGCCTATTACGACACTGAAGCTTTCTTT. Translating it yields CASSLAYYDTEAFF.

V and J are TRBV19 and TRBJ1-1, with TRBD1 identical over 7 bases. This CDR3 spans 17 amino acids. With 5 bases clipped from V and 1 base from J, the junction kept 13 bases outside the gene matches. Germline V CDR1 and CDR2: LNHDA, SQIVND (reference sequence). The CDR3 region is CASSREQGRLGNTEAFF. Written as DNA, the CDR3 is TGTGCCAGTAGTCGGGAACAGGGGCGGTTGGGGAACACTGAAGCTTTCTTT.